This TCR beta chain was recorded in a study of cytomegalovirus exposure and HLA in healthy donors. V gave up 5 bases and J gave up 10 bases; unmatched junction bases: 11. Germline V gene lookup returns CDR1 MRHNA and CDR2 SNTAGT. The CDR3 is 15 amino acids. PCR involved 60 Vbeta and 13 Jbeta primers. Profiled with immunoSEQ multiplex PCR; TCRdb holds only in-frame clones, not every one. The sample yields around 57,000 clones, approximately 88% seen once. The chain carries TRBV6-4 and TRBJ2-1; 10 positions agree with TRBD2. Input material: PBMCs. The origin of this receptor is a man aged 30 to 45 in good health and CMV-seropositive. Here the CDR3 reads CASSPAGGGGWEQFF. In DNA, the CDR3 is TGTGCCAGCAGTCCAGCGGGAGGGGGGGGTTGGGAGCAGTTCTTC.